A selection of T cell receptor beta chains follows, all from one sample in a study of blood T cells in healthy people across ages. TCRdb recomputed calls from the 5' RACE reads with MiXCR, one row per CDR3 protein. The sample yields about 970,000 distinct CDR3 sequences, 51% seen once. Sequenced: blood. The receptors derive from a woman in her sixties in good health. Each CDR3 is given with its conserved first and last residue. Fields, in order: V gene, J gene, clone size, CDR3 protein. Clone size is not always given. Where it is, it says once, few, many or a class for expanded clones.

TRBV29-1	TRBJ1-2	-	CSAETGTTYGYTF
TRBV6-6	TRBJ1-5	few	CASIKGESNQPQHF
TRBV7-9	TRBJ2-1	few	CASSSASGMRYNEQFF
TRBV29-1	TRBJ2-7	few	CSVEGRDRDSYEQYF
TRBV9	TRBJ2-7	-	CACSASGRIYEQYF
TRBV18	TRBJ1-2	-	CASSQGPSWGYTF
TRBV7-9	TRBJ2-7	-	CASSPSGRTPSDEQYF
TRBV4-2	TRBJ2-1	-	CASSQDVSGSSYNEQFF
TRBV20-1	TRBJ2-1	many	CSARDPQRPYEQFF
TRBV7-3	TRBJ2-3	once	CASSLSGQGRTDTQYF
TRBV20-1	TRBJ1-6	-	CSARDQDGSPLHF
TRBV5-1	TRBJ2-1	-	CAGSLGGSSYNEQFF
TRBV7-2	TRBJ1-5	-	CASSLYRDRVDQPQHF
TRBV3-1	TRBJ2-7	-	CASSQDPAYSHGNEQYF
TRBV30	TRBJ1-2	few	CAWSIQNYGYTF
TRBV29-1	TRBJ2-5	-	CSVAEDGETQYF
TRBV7-9	TRBJ1-6	-	CASSDGNSPLHF
TRBV20-1	TRBJ2-1	few	CSARDIRVRQFF
TRBV3-1	TRBJ1-3	once	CASSRTLPTIYF
TRBV4-1	TRBJ2-7	-	CASSLSGLAVYEQYF
TRBV18	TRBJ2-6	few	CASSPSEVRLAGANVLTF
TRBV20-1	TRBJ1-5	-	CSARRRAGGNQPQHF
TRBV7-2	TRBJ2-7	-	CASSSRPGNQYF
TRBV7-2	TRBJ2-7	-	CASSLVAGTSGSLEQYF
TRBV6-6	TRBJ2-7	-	CASSYGVSGGSYEQYF
TRBV27	TRBJ1-5	-	CASRPGPNQPQHF
TRBV10-2	TRBJ2-7	-	CASSEAPAARPEAQYF
TRBV6-4	TRBJ2-5	once	CASTDPDRGLETQYF
TRBV25-1	TRBJ1-4	-	CASSNGLSANEKLFF
TRBV6-2/TRBV6-3	TRBJ1-2	few	CASRKTVTNYGYTF
TRBV12-3/TRBV12-4	TRBJ2-7	-	CASSLIGAGVFYEQYF
TRBV29-1	TRBJ2-1	-	CSCQTGSYNEQFF
TRBV7-6	-	few	CASSSTGTNYEQYF
TRBV5-1	TRBJ2-7	-	CASRLIRDGDYEQYF
TRBV29-1	TRBJ2-2	once	CSVEDLRGRGRTTGELFF
TRBV7-2	TRBJ2-7	-	CASSQRGTPVYEQYF